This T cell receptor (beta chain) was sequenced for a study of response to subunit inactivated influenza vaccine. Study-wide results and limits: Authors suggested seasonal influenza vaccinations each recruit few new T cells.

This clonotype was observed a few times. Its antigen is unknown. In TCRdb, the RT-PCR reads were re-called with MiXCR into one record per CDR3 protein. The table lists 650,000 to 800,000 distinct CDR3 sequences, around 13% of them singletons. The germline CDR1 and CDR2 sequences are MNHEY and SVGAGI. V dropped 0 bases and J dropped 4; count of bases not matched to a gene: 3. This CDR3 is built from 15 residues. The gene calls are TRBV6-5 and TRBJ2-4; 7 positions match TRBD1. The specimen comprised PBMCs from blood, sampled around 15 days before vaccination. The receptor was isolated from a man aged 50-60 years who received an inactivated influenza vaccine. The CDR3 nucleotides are TGTGCCAGCAGTTACTCTCGACAGGGTAAAAACATTCAGTACTTC. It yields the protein CASSYSRQGKNIQYF.